This entry is about one T cell receptor beta chain. Its antigen is not identified. This sample is drawn from a study of OX40 agonist ivuxolimab in advanced cancers. Study observations and caveats: Clonal expansion by week 6 occurred in CD4+ and CD8+ blood T cells (at 0.1 to 3.0 mg/kg). Compared with others, partial responders at 0.1-3.0 mg/kg displayed clonal expansion among the lowest.

This CDR3 is 15 amino acids long. Germline CDR1 is LNHNV and CDR2 is YYDKDF (reference sequence). V lost 5 bases to trimming and J lost 2 bases; unmatched junction nucleotides: 7. It was autoimmune disease history or systemic immunosuppression that excluded patients. Researchers took blood at baseline, on cycle 4 day 1, and on cycle 7 day 1. Profiling relied on immunoSEQ multiplex PCR, and the TCRdb table lists in-frame clones only, not all of them. The sample has approximately 50,000 clones, roughly four fifths seen once. The clonotype originates from an adult with an advanced solid tumor such as melanoma, head and neck, liver or kidney cancer. The sample here was CD4+ or CD8+ T cells sorted from blood, taken in a trial of the OX40 agonist ivuxolimab. The chain joins TRBV15 to TRBJ2-7, with TRBD1 matching over 9 bases. The CDR3 loop is CATSGGQGSTYEQYF. In nucleotides, the CDR3 is TGTGCCACCAGCGGGGGACAGGGAAGTACCTACGAGCAGTACTTC.